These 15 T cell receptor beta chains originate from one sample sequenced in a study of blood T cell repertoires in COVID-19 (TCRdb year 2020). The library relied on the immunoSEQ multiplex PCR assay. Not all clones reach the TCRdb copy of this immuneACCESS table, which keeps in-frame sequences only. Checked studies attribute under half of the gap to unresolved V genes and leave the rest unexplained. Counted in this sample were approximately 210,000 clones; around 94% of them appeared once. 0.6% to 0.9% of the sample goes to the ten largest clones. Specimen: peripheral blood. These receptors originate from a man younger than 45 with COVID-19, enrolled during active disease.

The CDR3 loop reads CASSFEFNTEAFF. The CDR3 coding sequence is TGTGCCAGCAGTTTTGAGTTTAACACTGAAGCTTTCTTT. The rearrangement links TRBV12-3 or TRBV12-4 to TRBJ1-1; the D is unclear. Trimming left V 3 bases short and J 2 bases short, with 7 bases between. This CDR3 has 13 amino acids.

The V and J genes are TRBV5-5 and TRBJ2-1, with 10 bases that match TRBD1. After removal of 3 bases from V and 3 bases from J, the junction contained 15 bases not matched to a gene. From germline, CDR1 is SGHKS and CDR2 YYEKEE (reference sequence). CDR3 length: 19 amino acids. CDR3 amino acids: CASSSPGQGLRESYNEQFF. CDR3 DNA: TGTGCCAGCAGCTCGCCGGGACAGGGGTTAAGAGAGAGCTACAATGAGCAGTTCTTC.

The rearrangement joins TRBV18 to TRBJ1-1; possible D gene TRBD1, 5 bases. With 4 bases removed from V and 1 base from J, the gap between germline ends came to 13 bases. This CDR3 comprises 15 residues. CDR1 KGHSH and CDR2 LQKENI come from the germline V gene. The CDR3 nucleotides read TGTGCCAGCTCACTCTCGACAGACCCGAACACTGAAGCTTTCTTT. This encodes CASSLSTDPNTEAFF.

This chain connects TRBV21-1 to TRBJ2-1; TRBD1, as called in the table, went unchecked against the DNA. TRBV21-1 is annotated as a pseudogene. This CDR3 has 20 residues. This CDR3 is CASSKRVDVVQGRSYNEQFF. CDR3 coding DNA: TGTGCCAGCAGCAAAAGGGTGGACGTCGTACAGGGACGTTCCTACAATGAGCAGTTCTTC.

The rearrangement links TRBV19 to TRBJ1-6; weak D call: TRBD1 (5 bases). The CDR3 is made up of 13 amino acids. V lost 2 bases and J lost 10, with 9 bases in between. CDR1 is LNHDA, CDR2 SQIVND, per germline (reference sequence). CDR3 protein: CASSIYRGSPLHF. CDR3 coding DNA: TGTGCCAGTAGTATATATAGGGGATCACCCCTCCACTTT.

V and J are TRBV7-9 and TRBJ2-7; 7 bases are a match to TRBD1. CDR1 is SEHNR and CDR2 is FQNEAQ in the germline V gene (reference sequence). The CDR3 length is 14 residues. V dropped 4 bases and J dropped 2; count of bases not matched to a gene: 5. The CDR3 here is CASSSGGNPYEQYF. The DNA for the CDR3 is TGTGCCAGCAGCTCAGGGGGAAATCCCTACGAGCAGTACTTC.

The CDR3 protein is CASSETGETQYF. The CDR3 DNA is TGTGCCAGCAGCGAAACGGGGGAGACCCAGTACTTC. The rearrangement joins TRBV5-6 to TRBJ2-5; perhaps TRBD2 as D (5 bases). The V end lost 4 bases, the J end lost 5 bases, and 9 bases lay between the germline ends. The germline V gene has CDR1 SGHDT and CDR2 YYEEEE. The CDR3 length is 12 residues.

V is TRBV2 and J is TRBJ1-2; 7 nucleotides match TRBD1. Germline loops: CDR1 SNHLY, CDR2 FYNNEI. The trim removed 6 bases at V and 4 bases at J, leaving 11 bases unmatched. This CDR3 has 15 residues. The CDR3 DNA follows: TGTGCCAGCAGCTATACAGGGGATGGGATCTATGGCTACACCTTC. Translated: CASSYTGDGIYGYTF.

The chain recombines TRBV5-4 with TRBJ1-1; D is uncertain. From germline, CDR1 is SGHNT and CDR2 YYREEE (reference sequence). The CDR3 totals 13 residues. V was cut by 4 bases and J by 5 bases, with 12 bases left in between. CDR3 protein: CASSRTTPTEAFF. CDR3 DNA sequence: TGTGCCAGCAGCCGTACAACACCGACTGAAGCTTTCTTT.

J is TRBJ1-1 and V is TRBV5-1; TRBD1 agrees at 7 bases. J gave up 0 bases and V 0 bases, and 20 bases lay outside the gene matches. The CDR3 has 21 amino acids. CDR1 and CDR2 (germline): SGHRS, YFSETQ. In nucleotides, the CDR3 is TGCGCCAGCAGCTTGGGTCTCCCAGGCCCGGGACAGAGGTTCTTGAACACTGAAGCTTTCTTT. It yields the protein CASSLGLPGPGQRFLNTEAFF.

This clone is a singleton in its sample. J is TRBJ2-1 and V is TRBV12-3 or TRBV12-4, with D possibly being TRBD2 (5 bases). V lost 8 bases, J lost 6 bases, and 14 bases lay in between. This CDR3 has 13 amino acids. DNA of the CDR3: TGTGCCAGCCGCCGGGAACAGTCCAATGAGCAGTTCTTC. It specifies CASRREQSNEQFF.

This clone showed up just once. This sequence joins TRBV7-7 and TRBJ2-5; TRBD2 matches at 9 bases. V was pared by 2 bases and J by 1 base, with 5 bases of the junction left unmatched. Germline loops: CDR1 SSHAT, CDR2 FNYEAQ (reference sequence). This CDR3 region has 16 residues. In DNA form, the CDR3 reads TGTGCCAGCAGCTTACAGGGGCGGGGGGGCCAAGAGACCCAGTACTTC. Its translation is CASSLQGRGGQETQYF.

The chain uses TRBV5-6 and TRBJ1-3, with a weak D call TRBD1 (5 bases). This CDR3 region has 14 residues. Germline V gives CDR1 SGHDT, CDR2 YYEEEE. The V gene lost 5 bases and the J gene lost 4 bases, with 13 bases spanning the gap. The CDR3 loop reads CASSKGFPGNTIYF. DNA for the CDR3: TGTGCCAGCAGTAAGGGGTTCCCCGGAAACACCATATATTTT.

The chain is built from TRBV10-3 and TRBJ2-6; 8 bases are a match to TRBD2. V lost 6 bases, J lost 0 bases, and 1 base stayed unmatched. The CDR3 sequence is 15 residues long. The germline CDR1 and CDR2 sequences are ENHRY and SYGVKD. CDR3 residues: CAISGGDSGANVLTF. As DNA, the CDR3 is TGTGCCATCAGCGGGGGGGACTCTGGGGCCAACGTCCTGACTTTC.

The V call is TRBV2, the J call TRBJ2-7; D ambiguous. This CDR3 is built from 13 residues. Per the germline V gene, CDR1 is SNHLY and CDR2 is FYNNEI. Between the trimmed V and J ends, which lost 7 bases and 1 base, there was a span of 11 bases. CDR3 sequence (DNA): TGTGCCAGCAAGGAGATCAGATCCTACGAGCAGTACTTC. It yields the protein CASKEIRSYEQYF.